This T cell receptor beta chain emerged from a study of Ad26.COV2.S vaccination and SARS-CoV-2 variants. The data were produced by immunoSEQ multiplex PCR, yet TCRdb's version contains in-frame clones alone and is incomplete. The repertoire holds around 250,000 clones, with 87% as singletons. Specified treatment: 15 to 20 received Ad26.COV2.S at low or high dose, single or two shots; roughly 5 received placebo; per-sample allocation not given. Sample collection was performed on day 63 after the first vaccine or placebo injection. At a Boston site, the person donating was an adult of 18-55 years. V was clipped by 4 bases and J by 5 bases; unmatched bases: 14. Germline values: CDR1 SNHLY, CDR2 FYNNEI. CDR3 length: 17 residues.

This chain joins TRBV2 and TRBJ1-2, with TRBD1 matching 9 bases. The sample consisted of peripheral blood, taken in a trial of Ad26.COV2.S vaccine versus placebo. This clonotype was obtained from a person aged 18 to 59 who received the Ad26.COV2.S COVID-19 vaccine or a placebo. The CDR3 sequence: CASSAFTTGGNLYGYTF. Here the CDR3 DNA reads TGTGCCAGCAGTGCCTTTACGACAGGGGGTAATCTATATGGCTACACCTTC. Supplemented by reference TRBV2 and TRBJ1-2, the full variable domain reads EPEVTQTPSHQVTQMGQEVILRCVPISNHLYFYWYRQILGQKVEFLVSFYNNEISEKSEIFDDQFSVERPDGSNFTLKIRSTKLEDSAMYFCASSAFTTGGNLYGYTFGSGTRLTVV.